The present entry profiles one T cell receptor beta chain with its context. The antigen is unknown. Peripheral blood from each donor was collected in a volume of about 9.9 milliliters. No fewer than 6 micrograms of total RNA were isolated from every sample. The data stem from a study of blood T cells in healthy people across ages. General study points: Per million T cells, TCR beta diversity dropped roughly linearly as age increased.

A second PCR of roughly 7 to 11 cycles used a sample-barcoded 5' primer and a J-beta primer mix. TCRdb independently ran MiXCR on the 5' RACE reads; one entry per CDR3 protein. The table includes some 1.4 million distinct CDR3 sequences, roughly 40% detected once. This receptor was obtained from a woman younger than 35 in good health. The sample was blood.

The CDR3 reads CAGDRTNTGELFF. Here the CDR3 DNA reads TGTGCCGGGGACAGAACGAACACCGGGGAGCTGTTTTTT. This rearrangement joins TRBV18 to TRBJ2-2, with TRBD1 identical over 7 bases. The germline CDR1 and CDR2 sequences are KGHSH and LQKENI. The J segment lost 0 bases and the V segment lost 11 bases, leaving 3 bases of the junction unmatched. The CDR3 is made up of 13 amino acids. Based on the CDR3 plus reference TRBV18 and TRBJ2-2, the full variable domain is NAGVMQNPRHLVRRRGQEARLRCSPMKGHSHVYWYRQLPEEGLKFMVYLQKENIIDESGMPKERFSAEFPKEGPSILRIQQVVRGDSAAYFCAGDRTNTGELFFGEGSRLTVL.